Detailed here is one TCR beta chain. The V end lost 4 bases, the J end lost 6 bases, and 15 bases lay between the germline ends. Germline assignment: CDR1 ENHRY and CDR2 SYGVKD. The CDR3 runs to 14 residues. Intraepithelial and lamina propria lymphocytes were isolated from graft specimens. Clones were sequenced by immunoSEQ multiplex PCR, and TCRdb holds only the in-frame ones, with some missing. The table includes about 29,000 clones, approximately 80% detected once. This entry belongs to a study of graft-versus-host responses after intestinal transplantation. V gene TRBV10-3 combines with J gene TRBJ1-2; D ambiguous. The receptor's source is a human patient who received an intestinal transplant, so some T cells may come from the graft donor. The input for sequencing was ileum tissue, taken 98 days after intestinal transplantation. The CDR3 region is CAISGSMTLDGYTF. The CDR3 DNA reads as TGTGCCATCAGTGGGTCGATGACCCTTGATGGCTACACCTTC.